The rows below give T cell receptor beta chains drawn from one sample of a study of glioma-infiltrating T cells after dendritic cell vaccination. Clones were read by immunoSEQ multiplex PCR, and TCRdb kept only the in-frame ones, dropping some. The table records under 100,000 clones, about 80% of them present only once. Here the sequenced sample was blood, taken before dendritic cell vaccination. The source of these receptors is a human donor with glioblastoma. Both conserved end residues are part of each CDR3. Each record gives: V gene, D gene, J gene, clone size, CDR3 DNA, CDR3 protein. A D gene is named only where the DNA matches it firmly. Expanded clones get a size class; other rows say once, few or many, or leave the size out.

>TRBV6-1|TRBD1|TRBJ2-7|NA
TGTGCCAGCAGTGGGCGGACAGGGAGGTCAGGGGAGCAGTACTTC
CASSGRTGRSGEQYF
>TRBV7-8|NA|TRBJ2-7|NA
TGTGCCAGCAGCCCTCCGGGGATTCAGAACTACGAGCAGTACTTC
CASSPPGIQNYEQYF
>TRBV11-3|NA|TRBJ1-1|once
TGTGCCAGCAGTTTCAAGAGGAACACTGAAGCTTTCTTT
CASSFKRNTEAFF
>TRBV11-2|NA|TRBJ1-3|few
TGTGCCAGCAGCCCCAACCGGGTCGGAAACACCATATATTTT
CASSPNRVGNTIYF
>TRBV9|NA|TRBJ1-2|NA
TGTGCCAGCAGCGTAGCGGCGGGGTTCTATGGCTACACCTTC
CASSVAAGFYGYTF
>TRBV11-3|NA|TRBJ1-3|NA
TGTGCCAGCAGCTTAGACCGGGGAAACACCATATATTTT
CASSLDRGNTIYF
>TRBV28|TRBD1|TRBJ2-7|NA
TGTGCCAGCAGTTTCAGGACAGGGGCGTTTGACGAGCAGTACTTC
CASSFRTGAFDEQYF
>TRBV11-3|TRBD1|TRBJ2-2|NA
TGTGCCAGCAGCTTACACGGGACAGGGGACACCGGGGAGCTGTTTTTT
CASSLHGTGDTGELFF
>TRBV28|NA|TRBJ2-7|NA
TGTGCCAGCAGTTTAAGGGGTTGGTCCTACGAGCAGTACTTC
CASSLRGWSYEQYF
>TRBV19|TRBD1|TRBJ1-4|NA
TGTGCCAGTAGGACCGGACAGGGTCTGTTTTTT
CASRTGQGLFF
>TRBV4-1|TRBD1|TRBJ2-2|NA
TGCGCCAGCAGTTATTCAGGGGGCGGTCGGACCGGGGAGCTGTTTTTT
CASSYSGGGRTGELFF
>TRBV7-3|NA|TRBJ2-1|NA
TGTGCCAGCAGCTTAACCAGGGGCTCCTACAATGAGCAGTTCTTC
CASSLTRGSYNEQFF
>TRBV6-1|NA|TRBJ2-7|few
TGTGCCAGCAGTTCCCGTCGGGGGAGATACGAGCAGTACTTC
CASSSRRGRYEQYF
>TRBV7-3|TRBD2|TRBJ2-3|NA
TGTGCCAGCAGCTCAGGACTAGCGGGGGGCACAGATACGCAGTATTTT
CASSSGLAGGTDTQYF
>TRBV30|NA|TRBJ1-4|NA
TGTGCCTGGGGCGCACTAGGACAGTCTAATGAAAAACTGTTTTTT
CAWGALGQSNEKLFF
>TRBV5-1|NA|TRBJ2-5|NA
TGCGCCAGCAGCCCCAGGGTCGGGGAGACCCAGTACTTC
CASSPRVGETQYF
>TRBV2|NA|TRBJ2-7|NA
TGTGCCAGCAGCTCCAGGGTAGCCTACGAGCAGTACTTC
CASSSRVAYEQYF
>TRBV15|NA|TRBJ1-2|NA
TGTGCCACCAGCAGAGATGATGCACCGGGGTATCGCTACACCTTC
CATSRDDAPGYRYTF
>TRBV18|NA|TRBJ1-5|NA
TGTGCCAGCTCACCACTCGGGGGAGGTCAGCCCCAGCATTTT
CASSPLGGGQPQHF
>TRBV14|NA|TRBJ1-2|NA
TGTGCCAGCAGCCCTATTACAGGGATTGGCTACACCTTC
CASSPITGIGYTF
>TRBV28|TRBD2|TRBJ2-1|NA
TGTGCCAGCAGAAGAAATCCGGGACTAGCGGGAATATTCTACAATGAGCAGTTCTTC
CASRRNPGLAGIFYNEQFF
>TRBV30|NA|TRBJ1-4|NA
TGTGCCTGTATGCTAGGAGGGGAAAAACTGTTTTTT
CACMLGGEKLFF
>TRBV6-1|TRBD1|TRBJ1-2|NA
TGTGCCAGCAGGAGGGACAGGAGCCCTAACTATGGCTACACCTTC
CASRRDRSPNYGYTF
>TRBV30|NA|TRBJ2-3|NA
TGTGCCTGGAGCCTACCCTCGGACAACACAGATACGCAGTATTTT
CAWSLPSDNTDTQYF
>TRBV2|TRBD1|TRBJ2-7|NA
TGTGCCAGCAGTGACGACAGGGAGTACGAGCAGTACTTC
CASSDDREYEQYF
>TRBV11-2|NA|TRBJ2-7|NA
TGTGCCAGCAGCTTACACTACGAGCAGTACTTC
CASSLHYEQYF
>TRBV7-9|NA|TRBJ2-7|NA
TGTGCCAGCAGCACTCTTCAGGGTAGGGACTACGAGCAGTACTTC
CASSTLQGRDYEQYF
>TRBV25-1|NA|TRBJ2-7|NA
TGTGCCAGCAGTGAAGCGGGACCATCTACCTACGAGCAGTACTTC
CASSEAGPSTYEQYF
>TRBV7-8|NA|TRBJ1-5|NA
TGTGCCAGCAGCTTAGAGGGGGGGGGAATCAATCAGCCCCAGCATTTT
CASSLEGGGINQPQHF
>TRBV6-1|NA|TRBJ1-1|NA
TGTGCCAGCAGCACTACAGCGGGAAACACTGAAGCTTTCTTT
CASSTTAGNTEAFF
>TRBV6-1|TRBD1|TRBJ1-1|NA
TGTGCCAGCAGGGACAGGGGGTTTATGAACACTGAAGCTTTCTTT
CASRDRGFMNTEAFF
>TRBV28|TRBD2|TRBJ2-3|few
TGTGCCAGCAGTCTCCTAGCGGGAAGCACAGATACGCAGTATTTT
CASSLLAGSTDTQYF
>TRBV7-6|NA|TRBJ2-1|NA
TGTGCCAGCAGCTGGGGAGGAGGGGCGAATGAGCAGTTCTTC
CASSWGGGANEQFF
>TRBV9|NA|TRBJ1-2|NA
TGTGCCAGCAGCGTAAGCGTGACCTATGGCTACACCTTC
CASSVSVTYGYTF
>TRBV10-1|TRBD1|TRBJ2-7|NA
TGCGCCAGCAGTCGGGACAGAGCCTACGAGCAGTACTTC
CASSRDRAYEQYF
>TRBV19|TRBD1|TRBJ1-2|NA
TGTGCCAGTAGTACCGGACAGGGGAACTATGGCTACACCTTC
CASSTGQGNYGYTF
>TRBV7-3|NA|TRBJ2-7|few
TGTGCCAGCAGCTTAGGGCCAGGTCCGAGACACGAGCAGTACTTC
CASSLGPGPRHEQYF
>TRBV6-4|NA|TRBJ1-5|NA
TGTGCCAGCAGTGACTCTGGCAGGGGTCGGGATCAGCCCCAGCATTTT
CASSDSGRGRDQPQHF
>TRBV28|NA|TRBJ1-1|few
TGTGCCAGCAGTCGAGGTTTTGACACTGAAGCTTTCTTT
CASSRGFDTEAFF
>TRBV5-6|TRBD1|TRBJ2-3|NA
TGTGCCAGCAGCTTGGGAGGGACAGGCTTTGCAGATACGCAGTATTTT
CASSLGGTGFADTQYF
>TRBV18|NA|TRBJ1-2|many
TGTGCCAGCTCACCAGGAGGGGATGGCTACACCTTC
CASSPGGDGYTF
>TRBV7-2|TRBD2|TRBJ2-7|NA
TGTGCCAGCAGCTTTAGCGGGGGGGTCTCCTACGAGCAGTACTTC
CASSFSGGVSYEQYF
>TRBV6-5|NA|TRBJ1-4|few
TGTGCCAGCAGTTACAACATGTGGACTAATGAAAAACTGTTTTTT
CASSYNMWTNEKLFF
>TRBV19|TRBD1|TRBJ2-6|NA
TGTGCCAGTAGTATAGCTTCGTTTGGGACAGGGTCGTCTGGGGCCAACGTCCTGACTTTC
CASSIASFGTGSSGANVLTF